This entry lists 5 T cell receptor beta chains sequenced from one sample in a study of blood T cell repertoires in COVID-19. Using immunoSEQ multiplex PCR, the repertoire was profiled, and TCRdb retains in-frame clones only, with some absent. Seen here are about 190,000 clones, approximately 80% observed once, and the top ten hold 6.9%. Sequenced: peripheral blood. All receptors derive from a man between 60 and 75 years old with acute or convalescent COVID-19.

CDR3 bases: TGTGCCAGCAGCCAAGAAGGGAGGACAACTAATGAAAAACTGTTTTTT. It translates to CASSQEGRTTNEKLFF. J is TRBJ1-4 and V is TRBV4-2; D unresolved. Trimming took off 0 bases at V and 0 bases at J, with 8 bases between the two ends. Germline V lookup: CDR1 LGHNA, CDR2 YNFKEQ. The CDR3 totals 16 residues.

The rearrangement uses TRBV19 and TRBJ1-1; possible D gene TRBD1, 6 bases. V lost 3 bases, J lost 1 base, and 12 bases lay in between. The CDR3 totals 15 residues. The germline CDR1 and CDR2 sequences are LNHDA and SQIVND (reference sequence). The CDR3 DNA reads as TGTGCCAGTAGTATTCAACCAGGGGCGAACACTGAAGCTTTCTTT. Encoded protein: CASSIQPGANTEAFF.

The chain couples TRBV23-1 to TRBJ2-7; D is perhaps TRBD2 (6 bases). TRBV23-1 is an ORF, and what it does is uncertain. Deletions cut 7 bases from V and 0 bases from J, with 34 bases between. The CDR3 is 21 amino acids. DNA for the CDR3: TGCGCCAGCACCCTCCGGGGCGGGGCGGAGCCCGATCTCGACGTCTCCTACGAGCAGTACTTC. Translation gives CASTLRGGAEPDLDVSYEQYF.

On this clone: A much larger clone sits a single nucleotide away, making a read error possible. The same CDR3 can be traced to other DNA sequences in this sample. The chain is built from TRBV5-1 and TRBJ2-7; 12 bases align to TRBD2. J was trimmed by 2 bases and V by 4 bases; bases with no gene match: 1. Germline-derived CDR1 and CDR2 are SGHRS and YFSETQ. The CDR3 contains 14 residues. DNA for the CDR3: TGCGCCAGCAGCCTAGCGGGAGGGACCTACGAGCAGTACTTC. It encodes CASSLAGGTYEQYF.

In its sample, this clone was seen once. This chain connects TRBV12-5 to TRBJ1-1; D uncertain. Trimming shortened V by 0 bases and J by 1 base, and 18 bases separated the two germline ends. The germline V gene encodes CDR1 LGHNT and CDR2 FRNRAP. The CDR3 has 18 residues. DNA of the CDR3: TGTGCTAGTGGTTTGGTACCATTTACAGAGACACCGAACACTGAAGCTTTCTTT. Its protein is CASGLVPFTETPNTEAFF.